These 22 T cell receptor beta chains were sequenced from one sample in a study of OX40 agonist ivuxolimab in advanced cancers. Profiling relied on immunoSEQ multiplex PCR, and the TCRdb table lists in-frame clones only, not all of them. The sample contains some 69,000 clones, over 60% of which appear only once. This specimen consisted of CD4+ or CD8+ T cells sorted from blood, obtained in a trial of the OX40 agonist ivuxolimab. These receptors were taken from an adult with an advanced solid tumor such as melanoma, head and neck, liver or kidney cancer.

The chain uses TRBV4-2 and TRBJ2-1; maybe TRBD2 (5 bases). Trimming took 0 bases from V and 4 from J, leaving 13 bases between them. The CDR3 has 16 residues. Per germline, CDR1 LGHNA and CDR2 YNFKEQ. The CDR3 DNA reads as TGTGCCAGCAGCCAAGATCTTGCTAGCTGGTACAATGAGCAGTTCTTC. Its translation: CASSQDLASWYNEQFF.

The CDR3 protein is CASSPPQETYGYTF. The CDR3 nucleotides read TGCGCCAGCAGCCCCCCACAGGAGACCTATGGCTACACCTTC. The J gene is TRBJ1-2, the V gene TRBV5-1; a possible D gene is TRBD1 (5 bases). Trimming stripped 4 bases from V and 4 bases from J, with 14 bases between. The germline gives CDR1 SGHRS, CDR2 YFSETQ. The CDR3 length is 14 residues.

The genes are TRBV14 and TRBJ2-2; possibly TRBD1 for D (6 bases). The CDR3 is 16 residues long. CDR1 is SGHDN and CDR2 is FVKESK in the germline V gene. With 2 bases removed from V and 0 bases from J, the gap between germline ends came to 10 bases. In DNA form, the CDR3 reads TGTGCCAGCAGCCAACGAAGGACAGCGAACACCGGGGAGCTGTTTTTT. Its translation: CASSQRRTANTGELFF.

V and J are TRBV12-1 and TRBJ2-5; TRBD2 is taken as the D call from the table, unchecked against the DNA. TRBV12-1 counts as a pseudogene. CDR3 length: 17 residues. CDR3 sequence reads: CASSEAGLAGAQETQYF. The DNA for the CDR3 is TGTGCCAGCAGCGAAGCGGGACTAGCGGGGGCACAAGAGACCCAGTACTTC.

The CDR3 bases are TGCAGTGCTAGAGTCCACAACGAGCAGTACTTC. Its translation: CSARVHNEQYF. The chain links TRBV20-1 to TRBJ2-7; D is uncertain. The germline V gene encodes CDR1 DFQATT and CDR2 SNEGSKA (reference sequence). The CDR3 contains 11 residues. Trimming took off 1 base at V and 5 bases at J, with 6 bases between the two ends.

For this clone: At one of its ends the junction is not consistent with the germline gene, which may arise from a read error. The rearrangement joins TRBV30 to TRBJ1-2; 9 bases match TRBD1. In germline, CDR1 is GTSNPN, CDR2 SVGIG (reference sequence). CDR3 length: 12 residues. This CDR3 is CAWSRGDRELYF. In nucleotides, the CDR3 is TGTGCCTGGAGCCGGGGGGACAGGGAACTTTACTTC.

This chain joins TRBV4-2 and TRBJ1-4; D is possibly TRBD1 (5 bases). Germline V gene data show CDR1 as LGHNA and CDR2 as YNFKEQ. Trimming removed 0 bases at V and 5 bases at J, with 13 bases between. This CDR3 region has 16 residues. Written as DNA, the CDR3 is TGTGCCAGCAGCCAAGATGCGGGAACAGGCAATGAAAAACTGTTTTTT. Residues: CASSQDAGTGNEKLFF.

This clone was observed once. This chain connects TRBV19 to TRBJ2-4; TRBD1 agrees at 11 bases. Germline V gene lookup returns CDR1 LNHDA and CDR2 SQIVND (reference sequence). The V and J ends lost 6 bases and 5 bases, in that order; junction bases with no gene match: 6. The CDR3 spans 15 residues. The CDR3 DNA sequence: TGTGCCAGTAGAAGGACAGGGGGCGCAGAAAACATTCAGTACTTC. Encoded protein: CASRRTGGAENIQYF.

The V and J genes are TRBV18 and TRBJ2-5; D is unclear. The V gene's germline CDR1 is KGHSH and CDR2 LQKENI. The CDR3 is made up of 12 amino acids. V was cut by 3 bases and J by 2 bases, with 4 bases left in between. The CDR3 DNA is TGTGCCAGCTCACCGCGTCAAGAGACCCAGTACTTC. This codes for CASSPRQETQYF.

This sequence joins TRBV6-1 and TRBJ1-5; 7 nucleotides line up with TRBD1. With 2 bases clipped from V and 11 bases from J, the junction kept 12 bases outside the gene matches. Germline V CDR1 and CDR2: MNHNS, SASEGT. The CDR3 runs 15 residues. CDR3 DNA: TGTGCCAGCAGTGAACGGGACAGTGGCCCCGAGTCCCAGCATTTT. It encodes CASSERDSGPESQHF.

The V and J genes are TRBV7-9 and TRBJ2-1, with D perhaps being TRBD1 or TRBD2 (5 bases each). Germline values: CDR1 SEHNR, CDR2 FQNEAQ (reference sequence). V was pared by 5 bases and J by 4 bases, with 18 bases between. This CDR3 is built from 16 residues. In DNA, the CDR3 is TGTGCCAGCAGCCGACCACGGGGCCAACCATACAATGAGCAGTTCTTC. Residues: CASSRPRGQPYNEQFF.

The chain recombines TRBV27 with TRBJ1-6, with D tentatively TRBD1 (5 bases). V gave up 5 bases and J gave up 5 bases, with 13 bases separating them. This CDR3 region has 15 residues. CDR1 and CDR2 (germline): MNHEY, SMNVEV (reference sequence). For the CDR3, the DNA is TGTGCCAGCAGTGTGGCGGGACCCGATAATTCACCCCTCCACTTT. It codes for CASSVAGPDNSPLHF.

This chain uses TRBV2 with TRBJ1-6, with D possibly TRBD1 on 6 matching bases. This CDR3 has 15 residues. CDR1 is SNHLY, CDR2 FYNNEI, per germline. The V and J ends lost 7 bases and 0 bases respectively, with 10 bases between them. CDR3 sequence: CASIETGSYNSPLHF. In DNA form, the CDR3 reads TGTGCCAGCATCGAGACAGGCTCCTATAATTCACCCCTCCACTTT.

The rearrangement joins TRBV19 to TRBJ2-2, with D hard to call. CDR3 length equals 14 residues. Trimming shortened V by 5 bases and J by 0 bases, and 7 bases separated the two germline ends. Germline V lookup: CDR1 LNHDA, CDR2 SQIVND (reference sequence). This CDR3 is CASSRQPNTGELFF. The DNA of the CDR3 is TGTGCCAGTAGTCGACAACCGAACACCGGGGAGCTGTTTTTT.

The gene calls are TRBV2 and TRBJ2-2; 9 positions agree with TRBD1. Per germline, CDR1 SNHLY and CDR2 FYNNEI. The CDR3 is made up of 14 amino acids. Losses at the gene ends were 7 bases for V and 6 bases for J; bases not matched to a gene: 6. The CDR3 here is CASIRDRAPGELFF. For the CDR3, the DNA is TGTGCCAGCATCCGGGACAGGGCCCCCGGGGAGCTGTTTTTT.

The CDR3 loop is CASSQRGRSNSPLHF. CDR3 DNA sequence: TGCGCCAGCAGCCAGCGCGGTAGGTCTAATTCACCCCTCCACTTT. This sequence joins TRBV5-1 and TRBJ1-6; D ambiguous. Trimming took 4 bases from V and 6 from J, leaving 14 bases between them. The CDR3 covers 15 residues. Germline V lookup: CDR1 SGHRS, CDR2 YFSETQ.

The V and J genes are TRBV5-4 and TRBJ2-2, with 13 positions matching TRBD2. This CDR3 has 17 residues. In germline, CDR1 is SGHNT, CDR2 YYREEE (reference sequence). The V gene end was trimmed by 4 bases and the J gene end by 1 base; junction bases not matched to a gene: 4. The CDR3 nucleotides read TGTGCCAGCAGCCCGCGGACTAGCGGGAGGAACACCGGGGAGCTGTTTTTT. This encodes CASSPRTSGRNTGELFF.

The genes are TRBV4-1 and TRBJ2-5, with 11 bases identical to TRBD2. The J segment lost 2 bases and the V segment lost 3 bases, leaving 11 bases of the junction unmatched. The CDR3 totals 18 residues. The germline CDR1 and CDR2 sequences are MGHRA and YSYEKL. Here the CDR3 DNA reads TGCGCCAGCAGCCACACCGGGACTAGCGGCCCTGGGCAAGAGACCCAGTACTTC. This codes for CASSHTGTSGPGQETQYF.

This clone turned up a few times. The chain is built from TRBV9 and TRBJ1-6; D gene uncertain. CDR1 is SGDLS, CDR2 YYNGEE, per germline. The CDR3 loop spans 15 amino acids. The germline V and J ends were trimmed by 0 bases and 7 bases, with 11 bases remaining between them. The CDR3 loop reads CASSVGRNKNSPLHF. The CDR3 DNA reads as TGTGCCAGCAGCGTAGGGAGGAATAAGAATTCACCCCTCCACTTT.

The chain uses TRBV5-1 and TRBJ2-2, with TRBD2 matching 8 bases. This CDR3 is built from 18 residues. CDR1 is SGHRS, CDR2 YFSETQ, per germline. The junction had 8 bases not matched to a gene; V was cut back by 0 bases and J by 1 base. This chain's CDR3 is CASSLGPAGVGNTGELFF. The CDR3 nucleotides are TGCGCCAGCAGCTTGGGGCCAGCGGGAGTGGGGAACACCGGGGAGCTGTTTTTT.

The chain combines TRBV7-9 with TRBJ1-6; maybe TRBD1 (6 bases). V was trimmed by 5 bases and J by 7 bases, leaving 15 bases between them. The CDR3 length is 15 residues. The germline gives CDR1 SEHNR, CDR2 FQNEAQ (reference sequence). CDR3 loop: CASSQGQGGNSPLHF. Here the CDR3 DNA reads TGTGCCAGCAGCCAAGGTCAAGGGGGGAATTCACCCCTCCACTTT. Complete variable domain (other parts from reference TRBV7-9 and TRBJ1-6): DTGVSQNPRHKITKRGQNVTFRCDPISEHNRLYWYRQTLGQGPEFLTYFQNEAQLEKSRLLSDRFSAERPKGSFSTLEIQRTEQGDSAMYLCASSQGQGGNSPLHFGNGTRLTVT.

The rearrangement links TRBV28 to TRBJ1-3; D is unresolved. The CDR3 contains 14 residues. Germline values: CDR1 MDHEN, CDR2 SYDVKM. The V gene lost 2 bases and the J gene lost 10 bases, with 15 bases spanning the gap. The CDR3 sequence is CASSLIGKGFTIYF. CDR3 nucleotides: TGTGCCAGCAGTTTAATAGGCAAAGGTTTTACCATATATTTT.